A selection of T cell receptor beta chains follows, all from one sample in a study of cytomegalovirus exposure and HLA in healthy donors. Clones were sequenced by immunoSEQ multiplex PCR, and TCRdb holds only the in-frame ones, with some missing. The sample records about 230,000 clones, approximately 81% being singletons. Input material: PBMCs. These receptors came from a human donor in good health. The CDR3 runs from the conserved cysteine through the conserved F or W. The order of the fields is J gene, clone size, V gene, D gene, CDR3 protein. D genes are given only for firm matches. Not all rows give a size; the values are once, few, many and, for expanded clones, a class.

>TRBJ1-2|-|TRBV28|-
CASSHGQSEVYGYTF
>TRBJ1-2|-|TRBV19|-
CASSSGGYTF
>TRBJ1-5|-|TRBV7-9|TRBD1
CASSGDRDQPQHF
>TRBJ1-4|-|TRBV28|-
CASSFGGLREKLFF
>TRBJ1-5|-|TRBV7-2|-
CASSAAAGRGGNQPQHF
>TRBJ1-5|-|TRBV30|-
CAWCYAGDPGDQPQHF
>TRBJ2-1|-|TRBV7-3|TRBD2
CASRVAGGFYNEQFF
>TRBJ2-7|-|TRBV5-6|-
CASSLSLRRSYEQYF
>TRBJ2-3|-|TRBV7-2|TRBD1
CASSAGQGTDTQYF
>TRBJ2-3|-|TRBV7-9|-
CASSLGTRISTDTQYF
>TRBJ2-2|-|TRBV7-6|TRBD1
CASRQSSGTGGTGELFF
>TRBJ2-7|-|TRBV30|-
CAWTQGDEQYF
>TRBJ1-2|-|TRBV28|TRBD1
CASSLIDRAYGYTF
>TRBJ2-5|-|TRBV28|TRBD2
CASRRDLGGEETQYF
>TRBJ1-2|-|TRBV7-9|TRBD1
CASSATGAYGYGYTF
>TRBJ2-1|-|TRBV10-3|TRBD2
CAIRGTSANEQFF
>TRBJ1-2|-|TRBV5-6|-
CASSLSGEGPYGYTF
>TRBJ2-7|-|TRBV4-1|TRBD2
CASSQAGGGSYEQYF
>TRBJ1-2|-|TRBV6-5|TRBD1
CASSYGTGSSYGYTF
>TRBJ2-1|-|TRBV6-1|-
CASSERGHNEQFF
>TRBJ1-3|once|TRBV5-4|-
CASSFKGSGNTIYF
>TRBJ2-5|-|TRBV18|TRBD2
CASSSGLAGVTLYVETQYF
>TRBJ2-2|-|TRBV9|TRBD2
CASNHIPAGGTGELFF
>TRBJ2-7|-|TRBV10-3|-
CAISVLGGANEQYF
>TRBJ2-1|-|TRBV7-3|-
CASSPLAGPAHNEQFF
>TRBJ2-1|-|TRBV11-2|-
CASSLGASDGNEQFF
>TRBJ1-4|few|TRBV5-1|-
CASSFYPQEKLFF
>TRBJ2-7|-|TRBV6-4|TRBD2
CASSRLAGGPLEQYF
>TRBJ2-7|once|TRBV5-1|TRBD2
CASSFERTSGRYYEQYF
>TRBJ2-7|-|TRBV29-1|-
CSVEDRTDRTYEQYF
>TRBJ2-3|once|TRBV6-6|TRBD2
CASSPGGGVGDTQYF
>TRBJ1-5|-|TRBV28|TRBD1
CASSFVWGQGANQPQHF
>TRBJ2-7|-|TRBV7-3|TRBD2
CASSLGPERGKYF
>TRBJ1-1|-|TRBV6-5|-
CASSQRDRTEAFF
>TRBJ1-3|few|TRBV4-2|-
CASSQGQMGNTIYF
>TRBJ2-1|-|TRBV2|-
CASSAGVGINEQFF
>TRBJ2-3|-|TRBV20-1|-
CSARQNTQYF
>TRBJ2-7|-|TRBV27|-
CASKSSATSSYEQYF
>TRBJ1-2|few|TRBV30|-
CAWSVRGGGYTF
>TRBJ2-2|-|TRBV18|TRBD2
CASSPAALLAGAYTGELFF
>TRBJ2-7|-|TRBV7-2|TRBD2
CASSLGLARAYEQYF
>TRBJ2-7|-|TRBV28|TRBD2
CASSLGASGHYEQYF
>TRBJ2-3|-|TRBV7-6|-
CASSPRISATDTQYF
>TRBJ2-3|-|TRBV27|-
CASSLSFADTQYF
>TRBJ2-2|-|TRBV18|-
CASSPDRTGELFF
>TRBJ1-2|-|TRBV5-1|TRBD1
CASSLDFAGQGNGYTF
>TRBJ1-2|-|TRBV7-8|-
CASSPLVQVQTNYGYTF
>TRBJ2-2|-|TRBV5-4|TRBD2
CASSSTGTTNTGELFF
>TRBJ2-3|-|TRBV5-4|TRBD2
CASSLAGKGADTQYF
>TRBJ2-3|-|TRBV5-4|TRBD2
CASSFSSGSSTDTQYF
>TRBJ2-3|-|TRBV6-1|-
CASSDSVSQADTQYF
>TRBJ1-5|once|TRBV27|-
CASSRTRGRGGNQPQHF
>TRBJ2-2|once|TRBV5-1|-
CASSMDHSGTGELFF